This T cell receptor (beta chain) was recorded in a study of CD8+ T cells in alopecia areata. The wider study: In an open-label trial, patients got 5 to 10 mg tofacitinib twice daily.

General observations from the study: Normal skin's resident alphabeta T cells are also sequenced in scalp samples. On tofacitinib, scalp clonality and expanded CD8+ clones among top 100 fell significantly.

Treatment here: oral pan-JAK inhibitor, 5-10 mg twice daily. Collected material from alopecia areata patients comprised lesional scalp punch biopsies and peripheral blood. Following RNA extraction, reverse transcription yielded cDNA that acted as the sequencing template. Sequencing was performed with immunoSEQ multiplex PCR; in TCRdb, only in-frame clones are kept and a portion is missing. The sample contains about 190,000 clones, about three fifths of which appear only once. Germline CDR1 and CDR2: SGHTA and FQGNSA. The CDR3 loop spans 18 amino acids. The J segment lost 4 bases and the V segment lost 1 base, leaving 11 bases of the junction unmatched. In the case of this clone: What it recognizes is unknown.

J is TRBJ2-1 and V is TRBV7-2; 9 nucleotides align to TRBD2. This TCR was sampled from a human donor with alopecia areata. Source: CD4+ T cells sorted from blood, taken at week 4, from a patient treated with tofacitinib. The CDR3 loop is CASSLVRSASGIYNEQFF. In DNA form, the CDR3 reads TGTGCCAGCAGCTTAGTGAGGTCGGCTAGCGGGATTTACAATGAGCAGTTCTTC.